The clone carrying this T cell receptor (beta chain) has just a few counts. This sample was included in a study of early T cells in non-severe SARS-CoV-2 infection. Attached unique molecular identifiers marked individual cDNA molecules. MiXCR, run by TCRdb on the 5' RACE reads, gives a single entry per CDR3 protein. The sample consists of around 62,000 distinct CDR3 sequences, roughly 12% of them appearing once. Input material: whole blood. The sequence derives from an adult who was a healthcare worker with PCR-confirmed SARS-CoV-2 infection or an uninfected control (not recorded which).

As DNA, the CDR3 is TGCGCCAGCAGCTTGGTTCCCTCGGGCAAAAACATTCAGTACTTC. It yields the protein CASSLVPSGKNIQYF. The chain is built from TRBV5-1 and TRBJ2-4, with unresolved D. V dropped 0 bases and J dropped 3 bases, with 10 bases sitting between them. Germline CDR1 is SGHRS and CDR2 is YFSETQ. CDR3 length: 15 residues.